This is a list of T cell receptor beta chains from one sample in a study of response to subunit inactivated influenza vaccine. TCRdb called the RT-PCR reads again in MiXCR, with one record for every CDR3 protein. The data show some 540,000 distinct CDR3 sequences, under 30% seen once. These data also formed part of another study, on T cells expressing NK-cell markers.

The sample in question was CD4+ T cells sorted from PBMCs, obtained 11 to 12 days after vaccination. These receptors came from a man in his fifties or sixties who received an inactivated influenza vaccine. Each CDR3 is given with its conserved first and last residue. D genes are given only for firm matches. Expanded clones get a size class; other rows say once, few or many, or leave the size out.

CDR3 protein	CDR3 DNA	D gene	CDR3 length	J gene	clone size	V gene
CASSQVEGYGYTF	TGTGCCAGCAGCCAAGTAGAGGGGTATGGCTACACCTTC	.	13	TRBJ1-2	.	TRBV3-1
CASSQTGTSGRTDTQYF	TGTGCCAGCAGCCAGACCGGGACTAGCGGGAGGACAGATACGCAGTATTTT	TRBD2	17	TRBJ2-3	.	TRBV12-3/TRBV12-4
CASSPFDGSLDTQYF	TGTGCCAGCTCACCATTTGATGGGTCGCTGGATACGCAGTATTTT	.	15	TRBJ2-3	.	TRBV18
CASSLEGLDNSPLHF	TGCGCCAGCAGCTTGGAGGGACTGGATAATTCACCCCTCCACTTT	.	15	TRBJ1-6	few	TRBV5-1
CASSGDNSYEQYF	TGCGCCAGCAGCGGGGACAACTCCTACGAGCAGTACTTC	.	13	TRBJ2-7	few	TRBV5-1
CASSLRQGLGELFF	TGTGCCAGCAGTTTAAGACAGGGGCTCGGGGAGCTGTTTTTT	TRBD1	14	TRBJ2-2	.	TRBV6-2/TRBV6-3
CASRKVYGYTF	TGTGCCAGCAGAAAGGTTTATGGCTACACCTTC	.	11	TRBJ1-2	many	TRBV12-3/TRBV12-4
CASSQNSGLTNEKLFF	TGCGCCAGCAGCCAAAACTCGGGTCTAACTAATGAAAAACTGTTTTTT	.	16	TRBJ1-4	many	TRBV4-1
CASSFFELQGLYEKLFF	TGTGCCAGCAGTTTTTTTGAGCTACAGGGGCTTTATGAAAAACTGTTTTTT	TRBD1	17	TRBJ1-4	few	TRBV12-3/TRBV12-4
CASSPLGLLTDTQYF	TGTGCCAGCAGCCCGCTGGGACTGCTCACAGATACGCAGTATTTT	.	15	TRBJ2-3	.	TRBV7-2
CASSSQTGRLATEAFF	TGTGCCAGCAGTTCACAGACAGGAAGGTTAGCCACTGAAGCTTTCTTT	.	16	TRBJ1-1	.	TRBV6-5
CSALRGGTDTQYF	TGCAGTGCTCTCCGGGGAGGCACAGATACGCAGTATTTT	.	13	TRBJ2-3	.	TRBV20-1
CASSLESGHGYEQYF	TGTGCCAGCAGCTTAGAGTCCGGACACGGATACGAGCAGTACTTC	.	15	TRBJ2-7	.	TRBV7-2
CASSVSNGQPQHF	TGTGCCAGCAGTGTTTCAAATGGTCAGCCCCAGCATTTT	.	13	TRBJ1-5	.	TRBV6-1
CASSFSGRYEQYF	TGTGCCAGCAGTTTCTCAGGGAGGTACGAGCAGTACTTC	.	13	TRBJ2-7	.	TRBV28
CASSPVGTENYGYTF	TGTGCCAGCAGCCCCGTGGGGACGGAAAACTATGGCTACACCTTC	.	15	TRBJ1-2	.	TRBV7-2